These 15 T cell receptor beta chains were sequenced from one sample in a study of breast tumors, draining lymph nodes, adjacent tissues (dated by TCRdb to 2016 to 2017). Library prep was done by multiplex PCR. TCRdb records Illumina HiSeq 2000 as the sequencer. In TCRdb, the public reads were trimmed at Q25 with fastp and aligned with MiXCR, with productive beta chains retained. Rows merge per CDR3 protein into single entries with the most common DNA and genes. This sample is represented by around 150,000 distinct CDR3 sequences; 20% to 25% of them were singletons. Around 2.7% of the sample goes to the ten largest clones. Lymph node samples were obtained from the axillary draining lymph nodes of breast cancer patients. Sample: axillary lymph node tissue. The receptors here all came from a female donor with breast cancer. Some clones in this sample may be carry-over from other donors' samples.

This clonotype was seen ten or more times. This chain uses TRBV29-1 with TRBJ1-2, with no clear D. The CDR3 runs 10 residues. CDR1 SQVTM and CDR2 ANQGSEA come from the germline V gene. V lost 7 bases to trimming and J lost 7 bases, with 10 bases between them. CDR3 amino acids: CSASEGGYTF. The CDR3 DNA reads TGCAGCGCCTCGGAGGGTGGCTACACCTTC.

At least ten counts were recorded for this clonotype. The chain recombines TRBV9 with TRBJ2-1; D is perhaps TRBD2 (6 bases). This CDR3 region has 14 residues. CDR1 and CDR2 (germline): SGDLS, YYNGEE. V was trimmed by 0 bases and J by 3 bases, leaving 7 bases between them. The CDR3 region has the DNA TGTGCCAGCAGCGTAGACGGGGGCTACAATGAGCAGTTCTTC. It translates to CASSVDGGYNEQFF.

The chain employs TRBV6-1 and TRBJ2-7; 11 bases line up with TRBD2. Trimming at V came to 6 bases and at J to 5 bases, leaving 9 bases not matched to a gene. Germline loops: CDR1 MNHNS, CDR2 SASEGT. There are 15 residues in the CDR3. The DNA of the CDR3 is TGTGCCAGCAGCCCTAGACTAGCGGGGTCCCACGAGCAGTACTTC. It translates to CASSPRLAGSHEQYF.

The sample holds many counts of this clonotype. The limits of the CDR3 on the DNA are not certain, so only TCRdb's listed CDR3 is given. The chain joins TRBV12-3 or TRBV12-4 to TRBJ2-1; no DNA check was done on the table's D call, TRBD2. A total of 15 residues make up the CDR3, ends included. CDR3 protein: CASSTSTSGRNEQFF.

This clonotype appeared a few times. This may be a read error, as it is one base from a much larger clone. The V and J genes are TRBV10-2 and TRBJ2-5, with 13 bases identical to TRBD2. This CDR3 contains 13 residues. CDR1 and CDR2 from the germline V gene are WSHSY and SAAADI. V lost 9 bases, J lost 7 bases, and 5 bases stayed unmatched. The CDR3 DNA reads TGCGCCAGAGGGACTAGCGGGAAAGGGACCCAGTACTTC. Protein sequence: CARGTSGKGTQYF.

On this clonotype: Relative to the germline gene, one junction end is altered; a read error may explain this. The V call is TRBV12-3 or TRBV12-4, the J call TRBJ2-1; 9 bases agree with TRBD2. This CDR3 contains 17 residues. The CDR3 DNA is TGTGCCAGCAGCGTAGACTCCCCTAGCGGGGTTTTGGATGAGCGGTTCTTC. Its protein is CASSVDSPSGVLDERFF.

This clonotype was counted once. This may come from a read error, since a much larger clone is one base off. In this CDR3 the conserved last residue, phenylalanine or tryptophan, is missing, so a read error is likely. CDR3 sequence reads: CASSVVSFPDTQYL. CDR3 nucleotides: TGTGCCAGCAGCGTAGTGAGTTTCCCAGATACGCAGTATCTT. The chain joins TRBV9 to TRBJ2-3; unclear D gene. Germline V gives CDR1 SGDLS, CDR2 YYNGEE. The CDR3 extends over 14 amino acids. V was cut by 0 bases and J by 4 bases, with 9 bases left in between.

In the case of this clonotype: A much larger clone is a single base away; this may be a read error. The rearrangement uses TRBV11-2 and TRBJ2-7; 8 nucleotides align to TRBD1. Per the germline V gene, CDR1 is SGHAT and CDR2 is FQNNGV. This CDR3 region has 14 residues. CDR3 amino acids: CASSLRDRNYKQYF. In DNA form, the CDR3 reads TGTGCCAGCAGCTTGAGGGACAGGAACTACAAGCAGTACTTC. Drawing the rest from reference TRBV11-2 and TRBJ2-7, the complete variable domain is EAGVAQSPRYKIIEKRQSVAFWCNPISGHATLYWYQQILGQGPKLLIQFQNNGVVDDSQLPKDRFSAERLKGVDSTLKIQPAKLEDSAVYLCASSLRDRNYKQYFGPGTRLTVT.

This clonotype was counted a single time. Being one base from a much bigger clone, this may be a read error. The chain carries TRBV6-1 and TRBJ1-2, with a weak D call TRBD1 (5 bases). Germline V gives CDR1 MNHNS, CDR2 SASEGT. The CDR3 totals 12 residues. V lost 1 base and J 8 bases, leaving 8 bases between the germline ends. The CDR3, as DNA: TGTGCCAGCAGTGAAGGGGGCTTGGGCTACACCTTC. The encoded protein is CASSEGGLGYTF.

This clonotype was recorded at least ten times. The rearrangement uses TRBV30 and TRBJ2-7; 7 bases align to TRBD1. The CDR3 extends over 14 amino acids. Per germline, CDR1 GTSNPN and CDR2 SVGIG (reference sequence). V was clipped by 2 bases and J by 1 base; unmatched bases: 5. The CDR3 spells CAWSKGARSYEQYF. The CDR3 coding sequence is TGTGCCTGGAGTAAGGGGGCGCGATCCTACGAGCAGTACTTC. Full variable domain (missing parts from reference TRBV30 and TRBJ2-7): SQTIHQWPATLVQPVGSPLSLECTVEGTSNPNLYWYRQAAGRGLQLLFYSVGIGQISSEVPQNLSASRPQDRQFILSSKKLLLSDSGFYLCAWSKGARSYEQYFGPGTRLTVT.

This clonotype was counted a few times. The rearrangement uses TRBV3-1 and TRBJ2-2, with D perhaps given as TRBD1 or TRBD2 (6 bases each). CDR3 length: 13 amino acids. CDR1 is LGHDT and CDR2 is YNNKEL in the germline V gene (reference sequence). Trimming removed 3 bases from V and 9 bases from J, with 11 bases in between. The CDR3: CASSQLGGRELFF. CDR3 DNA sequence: TGTGCCAGCAGCCAGTTGGGGGGCAGGGAGCTGTTTTTT.

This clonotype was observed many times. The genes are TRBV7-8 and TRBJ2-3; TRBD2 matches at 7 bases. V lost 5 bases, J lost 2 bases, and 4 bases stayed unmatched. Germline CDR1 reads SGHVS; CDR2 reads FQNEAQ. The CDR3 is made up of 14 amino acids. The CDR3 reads CASSQRDATDTQYF. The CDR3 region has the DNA TGTGCCAGCAGCCAGCGGGACGCCACAGATACGCAGTATTTT.

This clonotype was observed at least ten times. The CDR3 DNA is TGTGCCAGCAGCTTAGTCCCCAGGGGGACAGATACGCAGTATTTT. Its protein is CASSLVPRGTDTQYF. V gene TRBV7-8 combines with J gene TRBJ2-3; 7 positions match TRBD1. Looked up from germline, CDR1 is SGHVS and CDR2 is FQNEAQ. The CDR3 has 15 residues. The V and J ends lost 1 base and 3 bases, in that order; junction bases with no gene match: 4. Using reference TRBV7-8 and TRBJ2-3 for the parts outside the CDR3, the full variable domain is GAGVSQSPRYKVAKRGQDVALRCDPISGHVSLFWYQQALGQGPEFLTYFQNEAQLDKSGLPSDRFFAERPEGSVSTLKIQRTQQEDSAVYLCASSLVPRGTDTQYFGPGTRLTVL.

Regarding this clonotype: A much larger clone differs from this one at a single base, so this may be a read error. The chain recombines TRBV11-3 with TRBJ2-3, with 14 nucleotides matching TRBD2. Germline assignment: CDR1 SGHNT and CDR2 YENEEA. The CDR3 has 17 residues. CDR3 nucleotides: TGTGCCTGCAGCTTTAAACCGGGACTAGCGGGAGAAGATACGCAGTATTTT. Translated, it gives CACSFKPGLAGEDTQYF. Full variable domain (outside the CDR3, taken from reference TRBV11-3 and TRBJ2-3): EAGVVQSPRYKIIEKKQPVAFWCNPISGHNTLYWYLQNLGQGPELLIRYENEEAVDDSQLPKDRFSAERLKGVDSTLKIQPAELGDSAVYLCACSFKPGLAGEDTQYFGPGTRLTVL.

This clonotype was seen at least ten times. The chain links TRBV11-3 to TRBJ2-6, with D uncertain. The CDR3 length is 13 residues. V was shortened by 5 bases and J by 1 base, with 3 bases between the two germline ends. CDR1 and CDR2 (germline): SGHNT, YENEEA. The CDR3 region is CASSKSGANVLTF. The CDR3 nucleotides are TGTGCCAGCAGCAAATCTGGGGCCAACGTCCTGACTTTC.